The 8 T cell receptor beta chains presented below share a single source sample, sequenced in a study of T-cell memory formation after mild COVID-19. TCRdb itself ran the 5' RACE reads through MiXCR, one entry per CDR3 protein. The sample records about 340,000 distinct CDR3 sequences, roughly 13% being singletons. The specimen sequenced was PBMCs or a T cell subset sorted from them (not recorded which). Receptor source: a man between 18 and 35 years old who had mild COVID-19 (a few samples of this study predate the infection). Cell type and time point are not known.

The CDR3 coding sequence is TGTGCCAGCTCGGCCTATACAACTAATGAAAAACTGTTTTTT. Translating it yields CASSAYTTNEKLFF. This chain connects TRBV18 to TRBJ1-4; D gene uncertain. Germline values: CDR1 KGHSH, CDR2 LQKENI. This CDR3 spans 14 amino acids. The ends were cut back, 6 bases at V and 0 bases at J, with 8 bases in the middle.

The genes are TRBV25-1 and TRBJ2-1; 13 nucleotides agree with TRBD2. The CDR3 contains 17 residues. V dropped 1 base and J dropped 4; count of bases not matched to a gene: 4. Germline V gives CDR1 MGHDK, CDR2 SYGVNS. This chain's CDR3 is CASSESRTSGSYNEQFF. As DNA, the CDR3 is TGTGCCAGCAGTGAATCCCGGACTAGCGGGAGTTACAATGAGCAGTTCTTC.

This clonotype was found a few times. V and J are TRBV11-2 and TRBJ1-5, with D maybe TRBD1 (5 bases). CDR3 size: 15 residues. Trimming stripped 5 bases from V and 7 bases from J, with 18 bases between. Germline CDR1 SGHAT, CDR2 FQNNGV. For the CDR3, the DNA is TGTGCCAGCAGCCCCGGACACCTCGGGGGACAGCCCCAGCATTTT. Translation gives CASSPGHLGGQPQHF.

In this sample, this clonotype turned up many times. The chain's CDR3 is CASSSGGGYTF. The DNA for the CDR3 is TGTGCCAGCAGCTCTGGTGGGGGCTACACCTTC. The chain uses TRBV7-2 and TRBJ1-2; D unclear. This CDR3 is built from 11 residues. Germline V gives CDR1 SGHTA, CDR2 FQGNSA. Trimming cost V 4 bases and J 8 bases, with 8 bases left between them.

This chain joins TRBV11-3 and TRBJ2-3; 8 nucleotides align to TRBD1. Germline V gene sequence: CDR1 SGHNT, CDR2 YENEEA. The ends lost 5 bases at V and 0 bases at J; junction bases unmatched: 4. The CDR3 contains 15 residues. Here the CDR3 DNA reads TGTGCCAGCAGCCTGACAGGGGATAGCACAGATACGCAGTATTTT. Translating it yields CASSLTGDSTDTQYF.

The CDR3, as DNA: TGTGCCACGACAGGGGGCGGCACAGATACGCAGTATTTT. Its protein is CATTGGGTDTQYF. The genes are TRBV2 and TRBJ2-3; TRBD1 matches 10 bases. V trimming: 10 bases; J trimming: 1 base; junction bases outside the gene matches: 2. This CDR3 region has 13 residues. Looked up from germline, CDR1 is SNHLY and CDR2 is FYNNEI.

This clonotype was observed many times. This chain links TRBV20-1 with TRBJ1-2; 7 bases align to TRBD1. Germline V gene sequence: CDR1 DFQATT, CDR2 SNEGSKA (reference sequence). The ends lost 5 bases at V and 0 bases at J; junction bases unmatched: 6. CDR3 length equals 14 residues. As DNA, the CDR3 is TGCAGTGCTGAGGGGGCCCGGGCTAACTATGGCTACACCTTC. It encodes CSAEGARANYGYTF.

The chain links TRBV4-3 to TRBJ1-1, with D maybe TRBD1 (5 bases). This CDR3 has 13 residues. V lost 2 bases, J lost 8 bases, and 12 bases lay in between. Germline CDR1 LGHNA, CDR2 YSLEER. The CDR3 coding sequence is TGCGCCAGCAGCCAACCCGGGGGTGCCGAAGCTTTCTTT. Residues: CASSQPGGAEAFF.